The sequence of this TCR beta chain was determined in a study of cytomegalovirus exposure and HLA in healthy donors. The PCR was carried out with 60 Vbeta primers and 13 Jbeta primers. Sequencing used immunoSEQ multiplex PCR; TCRdb keeps in-frame clones, though not all of them. Of 120,000 or so clones listed, over 60% are singletons. CDR1 is MGHRA, CDR2 YSYEKL, per germline. Trimming at V came to 5 bases and at J to 0 bases, leaving 9 bases not matched to a gene. This CDR3 has 17 residues. This clone was seen only once. This TCR came from a middle-aged woman in good health and CMV-seropositive. What was sequenced was PBMCs. The rearrangement joins TRBV4-1 to TRBJ2-1; TRBD2 aligns across 8 bases. This chain's CDR3 is CASSNPIAGSSYNEQFF. Written as DNA, the CDR3 is TGCGCCAGCAGCAATCCCATAGCGGGGTCCTCCTACAATGAGCAGTTCTTC.